This T cell receptor beta chain stems from a study of blood T cell repertoires in COVID-19. Overall study context: Acute and convalescent COVID-19 specimens originated in the United States, Italy and Spain. PBMCs, B-cell-depleted T cells, or T cells were the source of the cDNA or gDNA that made up the material.

CDR1 is LGHNT and CDR2 is FRNRAP in the germline V gene. CDR3 size: 14 residues. V shed 1 base, J shed 6 bases, and the junction held 3 bases outside the gene matches. In the original processing: Estimates of nucleated cell counts were drawn from the amplification of reference gene primers. The data were produced by immunoSEQ multiplex PCR, yet TCRdb's version contains in-frame clones alone and is incomplete. The V and J calls and clone size are taken from that table; D and trimming were inferred from the DNA. The sample has tens of thousands of clones, 65% to 85% seen once. The receptor comes from a woman in her fifties or sixties with acute or convalescent COVID-19. The chain combines TRBV12-5 with TRBJ2-1; 7 bases agree with TRBD1. Sequencing was performed on peripheral blood. The chain's CDR3 is CASGLGQGRNEQFF. CDR3 sequence (DNA): TGTGCTAGTGGTTTGGGACAGGGACGCAATGAGCAGTTCTTC. The full variable domain, with the rest looked up from reference TRBV12-5 and TRBJ2-1, is DARVTQTPRHKVTEMGQEVTMRCQPILGHNTVFWYRQTMMQGLELLAYFRNRAPLDDSGMPKDRFSAEMPDATLATLKIQPSEPRDSAVYFCASGLGQGRNEQFFGPGTRLTVL.